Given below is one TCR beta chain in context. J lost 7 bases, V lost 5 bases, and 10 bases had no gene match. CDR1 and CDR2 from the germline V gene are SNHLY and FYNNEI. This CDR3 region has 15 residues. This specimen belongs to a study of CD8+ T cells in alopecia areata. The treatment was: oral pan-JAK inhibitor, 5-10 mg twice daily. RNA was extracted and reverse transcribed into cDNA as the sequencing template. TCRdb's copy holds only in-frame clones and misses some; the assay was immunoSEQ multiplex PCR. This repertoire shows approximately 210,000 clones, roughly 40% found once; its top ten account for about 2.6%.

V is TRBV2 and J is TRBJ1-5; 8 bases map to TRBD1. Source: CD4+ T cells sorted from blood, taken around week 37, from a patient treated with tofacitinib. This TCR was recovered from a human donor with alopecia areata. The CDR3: CASSSGQGDGQPQHF. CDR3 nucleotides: TGTGCCAGCAGTTCCGGACAGGGAGATGGCCAGCCCCAGCATTTT. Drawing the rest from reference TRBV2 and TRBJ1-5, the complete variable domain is EPEVTQTPSHQVTQMGQEVILRCVPISNHLYFYWYRQILGQKVEFLVSFYNNEISEKSEIFDDQFSVERPDGSNFTLKIRSTKLEDSAMYFCASSSGQGDGQPQHFGDGTRLSIL.